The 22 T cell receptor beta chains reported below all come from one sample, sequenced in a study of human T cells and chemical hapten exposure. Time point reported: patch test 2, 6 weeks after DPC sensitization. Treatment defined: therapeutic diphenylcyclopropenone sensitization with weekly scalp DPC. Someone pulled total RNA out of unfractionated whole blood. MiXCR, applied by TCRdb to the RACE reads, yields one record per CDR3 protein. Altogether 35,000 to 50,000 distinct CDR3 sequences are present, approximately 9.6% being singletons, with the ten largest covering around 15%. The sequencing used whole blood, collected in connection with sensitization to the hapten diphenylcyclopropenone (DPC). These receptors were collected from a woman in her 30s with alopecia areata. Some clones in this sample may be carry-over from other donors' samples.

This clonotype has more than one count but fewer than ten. CDR3 DNA sequence: TGCAGCGTTGAGGGCCAGGGGAGCACAGATACGCAGTATTTT. It specifies CSVEGQGSTDTQYF. The chain recombines TRBV29-1 with TRBJ2-3; possibly TRBD1 for D (6 bases). Germline CDR1 is SQVTM and CDR2 is ANQGSEA. Trimming removed 3 bases at V and 0 bases at J, with 10 bases between. The CDR3 runs to 14 residues.

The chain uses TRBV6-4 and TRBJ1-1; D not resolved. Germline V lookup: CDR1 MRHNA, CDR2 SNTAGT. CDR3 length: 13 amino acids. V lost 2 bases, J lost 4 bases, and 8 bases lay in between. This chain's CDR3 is CASSDGTFTEAFF. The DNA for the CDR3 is TGTGCCAGCAGTGACGGAACCTTCACTGAAGCTTTCTTT.

CDR3 nucleotide sequence: TGCGCCAGCAGCTTGAAGCTCCAGGGGGATACGCAGTATTTT. This encodes CASSLKLQGDTQYF. The V gene is TRBV5-1, the J gene TRBJ2-3; TRBD1 might be the D (6 bases). V was trimmed by 1 base and J by 6 bases, leaving 12 bases between them. The CDR3 loop spans 14 amino acids. In germline, CDR1 is SGHRS, CDR2 YFSETQ.

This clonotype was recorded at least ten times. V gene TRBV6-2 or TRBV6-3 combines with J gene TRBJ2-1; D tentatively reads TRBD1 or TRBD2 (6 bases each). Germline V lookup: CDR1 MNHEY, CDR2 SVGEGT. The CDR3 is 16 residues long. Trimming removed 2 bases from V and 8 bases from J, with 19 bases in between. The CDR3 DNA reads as TGTGCCAGCAGTTACGTGGGGGGCCTTTCTCGCGATGAGCAGTTCTTC. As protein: CASSYVGGLSRDEQFF.

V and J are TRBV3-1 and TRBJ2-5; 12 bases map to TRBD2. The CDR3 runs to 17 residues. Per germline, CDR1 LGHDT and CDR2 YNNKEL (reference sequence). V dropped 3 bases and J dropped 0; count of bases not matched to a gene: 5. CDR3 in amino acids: CASSQGGLAGYQETQYF. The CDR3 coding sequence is TGTGCCAGCAGCCAGGGCGGACTAGCGGGGTACCAAGAGACCCAGTACTTC.

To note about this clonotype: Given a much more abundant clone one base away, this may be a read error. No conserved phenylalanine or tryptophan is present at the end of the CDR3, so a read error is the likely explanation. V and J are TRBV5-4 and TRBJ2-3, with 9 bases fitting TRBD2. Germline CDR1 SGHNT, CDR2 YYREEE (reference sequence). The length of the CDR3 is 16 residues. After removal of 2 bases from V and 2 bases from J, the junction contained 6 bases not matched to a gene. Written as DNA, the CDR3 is TGTGCCAGCAGCTTCCAGCGGGGGGCTTACACAGATACGCAGTATTCT. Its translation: CASSFQRGAYTDTQYS.

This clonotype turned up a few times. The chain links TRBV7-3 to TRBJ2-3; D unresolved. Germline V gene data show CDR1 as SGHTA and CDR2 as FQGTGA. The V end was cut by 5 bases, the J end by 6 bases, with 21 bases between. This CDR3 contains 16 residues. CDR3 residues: CASSPDMLPPRDTQYF. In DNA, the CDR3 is TGTGCCAGCAGCCCCGATATGCTCCCCCCCCGTGATACGCAGTATTTT.

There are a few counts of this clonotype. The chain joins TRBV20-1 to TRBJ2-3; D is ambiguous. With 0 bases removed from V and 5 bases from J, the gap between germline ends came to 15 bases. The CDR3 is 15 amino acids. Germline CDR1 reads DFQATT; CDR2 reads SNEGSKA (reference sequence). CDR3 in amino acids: CSARDLGHPVDTQYF. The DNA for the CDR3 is TGCAGTGCTAGAGATCTGGGCCACCCGGTAGATACGCAGTATTTT.

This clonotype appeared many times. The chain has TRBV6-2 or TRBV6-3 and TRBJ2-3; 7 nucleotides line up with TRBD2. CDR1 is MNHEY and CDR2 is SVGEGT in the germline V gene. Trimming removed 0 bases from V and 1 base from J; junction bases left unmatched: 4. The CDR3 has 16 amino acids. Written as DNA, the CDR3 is TGTGCCAGCAGTTACTCAGCGGGGAGACGCACAGATACGCAGTATTTT. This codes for CASSYSAGRRTDTQYF.

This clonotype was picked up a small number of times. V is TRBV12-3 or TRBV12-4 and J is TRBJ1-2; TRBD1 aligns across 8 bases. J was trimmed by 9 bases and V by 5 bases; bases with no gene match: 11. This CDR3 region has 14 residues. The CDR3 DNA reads TGTGCCAGCAGTCAAGACAGGGGTTCGAGGAGCTACACCTTC. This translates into CASSQDRGSRSYTF.

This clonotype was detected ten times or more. CDR3 in amino acids: CASSSTEYEQYF. The CDR3 DNA reads TGTGCCAGCAGTTCAACAGAATACGAGCAGTACTTC. V usage is TRBV28 and J usage is TRBJ2-7; D remains ambiguous. In germline, CDR1 is MDHEN, CDR2 SYDVKM. The CDR3 covers 12 residues. Trimming shortened V by 4 bases and J by 4 bases, and 8 bases separated the two germline ends.

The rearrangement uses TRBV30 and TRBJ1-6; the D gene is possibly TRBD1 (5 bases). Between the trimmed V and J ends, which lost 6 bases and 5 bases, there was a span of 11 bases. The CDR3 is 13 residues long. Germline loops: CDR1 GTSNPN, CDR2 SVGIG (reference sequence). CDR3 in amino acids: CACGGSHNSPLHF. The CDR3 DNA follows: TGTGCCTGCGGGGGGAGCCATAATTCACCCCTCCACTTT.

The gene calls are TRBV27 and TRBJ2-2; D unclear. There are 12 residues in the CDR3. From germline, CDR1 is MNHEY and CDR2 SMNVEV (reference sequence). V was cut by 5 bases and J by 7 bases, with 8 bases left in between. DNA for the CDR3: TGTGCCAGCAGTCCTTCATACGGGGAGCTGTTTTTT. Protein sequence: CASSPSYGELFF.

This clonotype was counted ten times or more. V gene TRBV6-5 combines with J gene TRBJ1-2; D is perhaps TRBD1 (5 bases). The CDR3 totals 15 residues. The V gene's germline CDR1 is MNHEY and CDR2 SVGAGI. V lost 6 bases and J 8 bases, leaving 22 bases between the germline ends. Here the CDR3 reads CASRRRSGGTQGYTF. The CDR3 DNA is TGTGCCAGCAGACGCCGTTCGGGGGGAACTCAAGGCTACACCTTC.

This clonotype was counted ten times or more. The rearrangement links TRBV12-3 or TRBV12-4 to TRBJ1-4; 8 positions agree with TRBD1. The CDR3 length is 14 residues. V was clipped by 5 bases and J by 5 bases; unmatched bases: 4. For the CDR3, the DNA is TGTGCCAGCAGTCCAGGACAGGGCAATGAAAAACTGTTTTTT. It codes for CASSPGQGNEKLFF.

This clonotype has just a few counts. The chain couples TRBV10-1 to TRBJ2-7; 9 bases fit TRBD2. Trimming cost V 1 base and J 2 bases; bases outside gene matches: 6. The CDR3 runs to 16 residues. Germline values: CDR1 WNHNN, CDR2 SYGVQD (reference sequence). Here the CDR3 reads CASSEWASGAAYEQYF. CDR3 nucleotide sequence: TGCGCCAGCAGTGAGTGGGCTAGCGGGGCTGCCTACGAGCAGTACTTC.

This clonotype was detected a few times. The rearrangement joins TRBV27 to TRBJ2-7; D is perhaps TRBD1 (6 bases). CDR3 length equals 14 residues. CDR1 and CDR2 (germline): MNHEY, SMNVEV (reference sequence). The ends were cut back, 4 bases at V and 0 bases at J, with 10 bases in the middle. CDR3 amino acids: CASSSGTHSYEQYF. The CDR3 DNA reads TGTGCCAGCAGTTCCGGGACACACTCCTACGAGCAGTACTTC.

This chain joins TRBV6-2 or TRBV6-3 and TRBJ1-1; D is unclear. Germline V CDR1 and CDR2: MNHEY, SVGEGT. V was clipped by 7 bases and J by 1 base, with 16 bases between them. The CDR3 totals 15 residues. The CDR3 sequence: CASTEGGRWNTEAFF. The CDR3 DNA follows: TGTGCCAGCACCGAGGGAGGGAGGTGGAACACTGAAGCTTTCTTT.

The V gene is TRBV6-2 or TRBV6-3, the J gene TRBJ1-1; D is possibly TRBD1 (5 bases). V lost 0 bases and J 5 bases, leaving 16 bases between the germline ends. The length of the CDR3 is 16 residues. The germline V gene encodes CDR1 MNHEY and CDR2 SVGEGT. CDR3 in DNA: TGTGCCAGCAGTTACTCGATGGGGGTAATTGGGACTGAAGCTTTCTTT. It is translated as CASSYSMGVIGTEAFF.

Written as DNA, the CDR3 is TGTGCCAGCAGCCAAGCTCCGGGACAGGGGGGTCCGAAGCAGTTCTTC. Translating gives CASSQAPGQGGPKQFF. The gene calls are TRBV4-2 and TRBJ2-1; 11 bases align to TRBD1. CDR1 is LGHNA and CDR2 is YNFKEQ in the germline V gene. V was pared by 1 base and J by 11 bases, with 10 bases of the junction left unmatched. This CDR3 region has 16 residues.

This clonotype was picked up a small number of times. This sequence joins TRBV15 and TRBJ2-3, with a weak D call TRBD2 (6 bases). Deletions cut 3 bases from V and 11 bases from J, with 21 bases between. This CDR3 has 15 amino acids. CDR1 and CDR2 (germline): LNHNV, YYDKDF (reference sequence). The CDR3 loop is CATSRIKGTGELQYF. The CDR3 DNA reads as TGTGCCACCAGCAGGATAAAGGGGACTGGCGAGTTGCAGTATTTT.

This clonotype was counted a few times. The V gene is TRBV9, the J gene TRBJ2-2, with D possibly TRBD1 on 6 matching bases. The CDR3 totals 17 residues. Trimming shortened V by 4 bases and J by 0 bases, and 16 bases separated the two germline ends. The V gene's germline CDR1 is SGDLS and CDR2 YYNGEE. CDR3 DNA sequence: TGTGCCAGCAGCTTACAGGGCACCGCTTCGAACACCGGGGAGCTGTTTTTT. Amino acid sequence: CASSLQGTASNTGELFF.